The T cell receptor (beta chain) under discussion was sequenced for a study of spatial heterogeneity in lung cancer. Study background: There were consistently more beta-chain sequences detected than alpha-chain sequences.

Time point given: sample taken at primary tumor resection. Whole RNA came from tumor, nontumor lung or frozen PBMC and was sequenced without being sorted. V lost 2 bases and J lost 5; bases outside the gene matches: 8. CDR3 length: 15 residues. Per the germline V gene, CDR1 is MNHNS and CDR2 is SASEGT. Each TCR cDNA molecule carried a unique molecular identifier. TCRdb recomputed calls from the 5' RACE reads with MiXCR, one row per CDR3 protein. The sample yields some 600 distinct CDR3 sequences, roughly a sixth seen once. The sample holds a few counts of this clonotype. For a library built for alpha chains, this beta chain is a stray read; little rests on its size.

This TCR derives from a male donor with early-stage non-small cell lung cancer. The gene calls are TRBV6-1 and TRBJ2-7, with 8 bases that match TRBD1. The sequenced sample was normal lung tissue next to the tumor, obtained at surgery. The CDR3 coding sequence is TGTGCCAGCAGTGAACCGGGACAGGTTAAGAACGAGCAGTACTTC. Translation: CASSEPGQVKNEQYF.